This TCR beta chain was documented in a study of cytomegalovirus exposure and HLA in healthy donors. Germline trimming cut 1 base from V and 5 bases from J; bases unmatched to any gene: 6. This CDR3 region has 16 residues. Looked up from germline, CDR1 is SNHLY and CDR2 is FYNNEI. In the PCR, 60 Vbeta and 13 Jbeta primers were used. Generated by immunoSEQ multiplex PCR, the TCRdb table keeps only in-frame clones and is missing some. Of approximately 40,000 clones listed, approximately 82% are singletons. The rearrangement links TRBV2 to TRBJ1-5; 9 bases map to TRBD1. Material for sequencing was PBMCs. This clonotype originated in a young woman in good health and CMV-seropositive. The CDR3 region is CASSEGTGVSYQPQHF. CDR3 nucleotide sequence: TGTGCCAGCAGTGAAGGGACAGGGGTATCATATCAGCCCCAGCATTTT.